This passage covers 3 T cell receptor beta chains from one sample sequenced in a study of shared T cell receptors in the human thymus. The assay was immunoSEQ multiplex PCR, and TCRdb's table has in-frame clones only and misses some. The sample holds hundreds of thousands of clones; 78% are singletons and the top ten take around 0.013%. In addition, the sample was reused for a study of human thymus T cells.

The sequenced sample was thymocytes. The receptors stem from a boy in the first two years of life with a congenital heart defect.

V gene TRBV19 combines with J gene TRBJ2-7; 7 nucleotides align to TRBD1. The CDR3 totals 16 residues. Germline trimming cut 5 bases from V and 4 bases from J; bases unmatched to any gene: 14. The V gene's germline CDR1 is LNHDA and CDR2 SQIVND (reference sequence). CDR3 nucleotides: TGTGCCAGTAGTCTCCCTCTCGACAGGGTAGGGTACGAGCAGTACTTC. Translated: CASSLPLDRVGYEQYF.

A word on this clone: The same CDR3 is also encoded by other DNA sequences in this sample. V usage is TRBV19 and J usage is TRBJ2-7; the D gene is possibly TRBD2 (7 bases). The CDR3 consists of 17 residues. Trimming left V 3 bases short and J 0 bases short, with 18 bases between. Per germline, CDR1 LNHDA and CDR2 SQIVND (reference sequence). The CDR3 DNA reads as TGTGCCAGTAGTATCCTTGTAGGGGGGGCCAGCTCCTACGAGCAGTACTTC. Its translation: CASSILVGGASSYEQYF.

The J gene is TRBJ2-3, the V gene TRBV2, with a possible D match to TRBD2 (5 bases). Trimming removed 3 bases from V and 0 bases from J, with 10 bases in between. This CDR3 region has 15 residues. The germline V gene encodes CDR1 SNHLY and CDR2 FYNNEI. In DNA, the CDR3 is TGTGCCAGCAGTGATGGGAGCGAAAGCACAGATACGCAGTATTTT. Its protein product is CASSDGSESTDTQYF.